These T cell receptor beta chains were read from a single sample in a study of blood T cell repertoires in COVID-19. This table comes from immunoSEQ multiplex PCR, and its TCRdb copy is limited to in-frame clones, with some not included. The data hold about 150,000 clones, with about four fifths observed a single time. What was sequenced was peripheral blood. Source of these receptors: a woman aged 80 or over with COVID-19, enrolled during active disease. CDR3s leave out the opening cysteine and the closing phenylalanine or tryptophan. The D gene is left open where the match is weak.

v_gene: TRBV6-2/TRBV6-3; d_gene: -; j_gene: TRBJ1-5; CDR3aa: ASSYGGESNQPQH
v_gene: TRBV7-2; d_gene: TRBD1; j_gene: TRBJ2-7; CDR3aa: ASSLNRGIRYEQY
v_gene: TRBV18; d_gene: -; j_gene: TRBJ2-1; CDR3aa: ASSPPVSNEQF
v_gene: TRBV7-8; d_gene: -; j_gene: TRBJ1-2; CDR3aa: ASRPGQHIYGYT
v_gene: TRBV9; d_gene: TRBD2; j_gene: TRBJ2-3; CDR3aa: ASSIAGVLDTQY
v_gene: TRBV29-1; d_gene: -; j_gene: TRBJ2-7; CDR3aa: SARTAYEQY
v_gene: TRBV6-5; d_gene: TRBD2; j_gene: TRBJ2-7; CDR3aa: ASRLGLAGYEQY
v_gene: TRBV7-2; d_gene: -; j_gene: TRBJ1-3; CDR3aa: ASSLDPFLSSGNTIY
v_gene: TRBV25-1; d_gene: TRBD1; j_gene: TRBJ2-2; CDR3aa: ASSDDGQGGTGELF
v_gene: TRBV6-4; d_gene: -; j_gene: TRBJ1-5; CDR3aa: ASSPRGGNQPQH
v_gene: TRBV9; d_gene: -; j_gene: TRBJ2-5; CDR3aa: ASSADAGSGTQY
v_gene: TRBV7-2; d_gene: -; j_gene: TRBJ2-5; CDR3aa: ASSTPETQY
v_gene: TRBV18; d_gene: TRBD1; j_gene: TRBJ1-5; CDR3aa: ASSHWDRGQPQH
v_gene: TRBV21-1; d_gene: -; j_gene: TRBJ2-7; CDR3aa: ASNGQGFSYEQY
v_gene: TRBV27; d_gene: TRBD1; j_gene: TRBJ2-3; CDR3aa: ASSLGAGGAGGPDTQY
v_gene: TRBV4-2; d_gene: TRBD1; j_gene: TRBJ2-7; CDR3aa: ASSQAGTGTSEQY
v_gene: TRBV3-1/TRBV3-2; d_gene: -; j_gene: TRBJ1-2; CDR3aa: ASSQRGGLDYGGDT
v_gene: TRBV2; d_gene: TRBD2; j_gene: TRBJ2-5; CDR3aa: ASTPQLAGVETQY
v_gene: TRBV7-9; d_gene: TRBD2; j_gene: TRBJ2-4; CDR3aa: ASSPWVAGVNIQY
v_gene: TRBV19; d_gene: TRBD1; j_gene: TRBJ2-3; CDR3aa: ASSIQGVTDTQY
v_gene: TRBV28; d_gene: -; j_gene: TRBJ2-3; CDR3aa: ASSLFHRVDTQY
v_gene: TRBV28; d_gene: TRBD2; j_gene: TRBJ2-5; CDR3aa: ASSNSVSGGEETQY
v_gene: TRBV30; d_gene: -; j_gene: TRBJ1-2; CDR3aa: AWQGNNYGYT
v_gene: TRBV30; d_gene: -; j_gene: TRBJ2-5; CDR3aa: AWSRVAVRGTQY
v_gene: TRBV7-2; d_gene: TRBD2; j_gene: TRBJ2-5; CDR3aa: ASRPGTSRQETQY
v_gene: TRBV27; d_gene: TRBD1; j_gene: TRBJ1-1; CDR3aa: ASSPDRGRVTEAF
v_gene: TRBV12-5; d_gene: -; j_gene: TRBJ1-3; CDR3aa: ASGFRSSGNTIY
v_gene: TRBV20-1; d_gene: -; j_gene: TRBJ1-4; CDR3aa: SASGRSGGEEKLF
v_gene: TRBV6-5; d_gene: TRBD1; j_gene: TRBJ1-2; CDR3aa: ASSKLDGQVDGYT
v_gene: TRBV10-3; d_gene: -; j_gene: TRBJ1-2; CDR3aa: ATTGFMYGYT
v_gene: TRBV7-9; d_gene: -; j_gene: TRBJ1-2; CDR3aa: ASTWGGADYGYT
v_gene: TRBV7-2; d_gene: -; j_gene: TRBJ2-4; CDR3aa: ASRTFAVGKNIQY
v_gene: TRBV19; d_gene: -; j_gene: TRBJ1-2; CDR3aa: ASSIFYGYT
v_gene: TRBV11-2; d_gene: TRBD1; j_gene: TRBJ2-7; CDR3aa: ASSYGQGPEQY
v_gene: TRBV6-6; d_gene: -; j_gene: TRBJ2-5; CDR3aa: ASSYSVGGGRETQY
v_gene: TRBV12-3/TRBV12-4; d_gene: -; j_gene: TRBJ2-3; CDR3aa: ASSYRGGTQY
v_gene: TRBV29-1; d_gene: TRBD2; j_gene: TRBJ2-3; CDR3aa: SALGGVTDTQY
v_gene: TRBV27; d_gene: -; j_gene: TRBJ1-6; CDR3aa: ASSQILRVNSPLH
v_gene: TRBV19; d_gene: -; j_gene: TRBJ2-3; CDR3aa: ASSGGITDTQY
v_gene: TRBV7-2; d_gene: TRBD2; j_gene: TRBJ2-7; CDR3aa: ASSLASGGVLYEQY
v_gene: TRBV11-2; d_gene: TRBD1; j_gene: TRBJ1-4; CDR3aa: ASSLVSLGGWEKLF
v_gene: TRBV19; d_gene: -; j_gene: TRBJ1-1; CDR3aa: ASSSQRGTEAF
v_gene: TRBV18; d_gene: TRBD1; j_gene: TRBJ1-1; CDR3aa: ASSPTGDIFNTEAF
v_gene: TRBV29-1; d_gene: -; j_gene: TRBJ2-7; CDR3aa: SGSPRVGSEQY
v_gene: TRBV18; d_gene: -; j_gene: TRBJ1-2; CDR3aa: ASSPKAGQGYGYT
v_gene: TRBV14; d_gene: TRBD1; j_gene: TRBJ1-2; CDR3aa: ASSQGQGSGYT
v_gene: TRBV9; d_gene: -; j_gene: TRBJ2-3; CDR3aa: ASSSLRAGLTDTQY
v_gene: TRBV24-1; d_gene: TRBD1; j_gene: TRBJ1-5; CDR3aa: ATGTGDQPQH
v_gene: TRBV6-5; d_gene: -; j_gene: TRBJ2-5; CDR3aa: ASSYPTRAQETQY
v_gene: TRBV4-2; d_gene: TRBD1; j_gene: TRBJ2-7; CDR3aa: ASSQGGGGSREQY
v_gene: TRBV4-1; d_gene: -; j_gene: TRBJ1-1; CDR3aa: ASSQGVMAGTRNTEAF
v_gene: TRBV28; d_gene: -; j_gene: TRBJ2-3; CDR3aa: ASTYIMRRGTDTQY
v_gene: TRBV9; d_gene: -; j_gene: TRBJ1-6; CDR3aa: ASTPGPGRSYNSPLH